This note documents a single T cell receptor beta chain sequence. This receptor's antigen is unknown. No much larger clone exists at a distance of one base, and base qualities are not known. These data come from a study of cytomegalovirus exposure and HLA in healthy donors (dated by TCRdb to about 2017). Broadly, across the study: According to a later analysis, one platform produced both the 100 to 150 validation repertoires and the 720 or so repertoires of the first cohort. The aim of the study was to test whether cataloging public T cell receptors could identify signatures of past pathogen exposure. Besides the first cohort of 666 subjects, a separate validation cohort made up of over a hundred different subjects was used. The study combined high-throughput TCR immunosequencing, statistical association of individual TCRs with disease status, and machine learning to predict cytomegalovirus infection status.

The donors belonged to the validation cohort of about 120 subjects, which was separate from the approximately 700-subject first cohort. Beyond this particular receptor, the publication reports: Three of the identified cytomegalovirus-associated TCR beta chains were confirmed in vitro to be specific for cytomegalovirus antigens. In a later analysis, TCRs clustered in the first cohort were found to also tend to co-occur in the roughly 110 validation repertoires, with 94% of cluster scores above 0. The validation cohort had no HLA typing available for a later analysis, so co-occurrence within that cohort was assessed over all 120 or so repertoires. According to the authors, the approach could potentially be generalized to other disease states and immunological phenotypes. In the study, roughly 160 TCR beta chains were listed as associated with cytomegalovirus. While some public TCRs were present in many individuals, most TCR sequences turned up only very rarely across donors. In both the original and validation cohorts, the classifier was reported to diagnose cytomegalovirus status with high specificity and sensitivity.

Libraries came from the immunoSEQ multiplex PCR assay. The study's processing was this. A statistical classification framework was built for diagnosing cytomegalovirus status from the catalog of TCR beta chain sequences. Sourced from immuneACCESS, this table was stored by TCRdb with only in-frame sequences that have V and J called. A share of the clones is absent; for the studies checked, an unresolved V gene accounts for under half, and the remainder has no known explanation. V and J calls and clone size are given by that table; D and trimming were obtained from the DNA. A total of approximately 300,000 clones appear in this sample, roughly 88% of them only once. The top ten clones comprise 0.65% to 0.85% of the sample. The CDR3 holds 17 amino acids from the cysteine to the phenylalanine. The CDR3 DNA has 51 bases and is translated from base 1. From V the trimming removes 6 bases and from J it removes 3 bases, while the gene matches leave 16 bases of the junction unaccounted for. The germline V gene provides CDR1 MDHEN and CDR2 SYDVKM.

Specimen: PBMCs. Rearrangement joined TRBV28 to TRBJ2-7; TRBD2 agrees with 8 junctional bases. The clonotype originates from a woman aged 18-30 years in good health and CMV-seronegative. The encoded CDR3 is CASRGGLAGTINYEQYF. The DNA is as follows: TGTGCCAGCAGGGGTGGGCTAGCGGGTACAATTAACTACGAGCAGTACTTC.